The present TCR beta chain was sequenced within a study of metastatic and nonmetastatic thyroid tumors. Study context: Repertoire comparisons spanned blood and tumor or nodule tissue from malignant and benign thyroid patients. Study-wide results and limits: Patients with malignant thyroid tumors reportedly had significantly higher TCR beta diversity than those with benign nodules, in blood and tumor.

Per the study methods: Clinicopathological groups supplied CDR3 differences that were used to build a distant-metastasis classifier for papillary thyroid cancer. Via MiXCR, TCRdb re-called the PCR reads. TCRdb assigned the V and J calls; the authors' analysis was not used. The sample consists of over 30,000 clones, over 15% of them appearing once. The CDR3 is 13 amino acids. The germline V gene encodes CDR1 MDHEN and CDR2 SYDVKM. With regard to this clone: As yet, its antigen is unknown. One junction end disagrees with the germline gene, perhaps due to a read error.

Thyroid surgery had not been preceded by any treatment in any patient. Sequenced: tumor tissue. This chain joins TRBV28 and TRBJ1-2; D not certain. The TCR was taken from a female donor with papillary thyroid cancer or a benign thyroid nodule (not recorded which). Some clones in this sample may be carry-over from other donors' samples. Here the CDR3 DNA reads TGTGCCAGCAGTTTAACAGAAAACTATGTCTACACCTTC. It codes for CASSLTENYVYTF.